This T cell receptor (beta chain) was retrieved from a study of blood T cell repertoires in COVID-19. Across the study: Sites in the United States, Italy and Spain provided acute and convalescent COVID-19 samples. In each case, the material was cDNA or gDNA derived from T cells, B-cell-depleted T cells, or PBMCs.

In terms of age and location, participants ranged from roughly 18 to 90 years and lived in fewer than 30 US areas. CDR3 length: 18 residues. How the authors handled the data: From reference gene primer amplification, estimates of nucleated cell counts were derived. Libraries were prepared by immunoSEQ multiplex PCR; TCRdb keeps only in-frame clonotypes and omits some of them. D and trimming were read from the DNA, whereas the V and J calls and clone size are those reported in that table. The sample includes approximately 200,000 clones, roughly 88% seen only once; the top ten take 7% to 10%. Input material: PBMCs or T cells enriched from blood (not recorded which). This TCR derives from a woman in her twenties or thirties who had recovered from COVID-19. The chain combines TRBV21-1 with TRBJ2-1; the DNA was not compared with TRBD2, the D call given in the table. TRBV21-1 constitutes a pseudogene. The CDR3 spells CASSNAENSPLAGVEQFF. CDR3 nucleotides: TGTGCCAGCAGCAACGCAGAAAATTCACCTTTGGCGGGAGTCGAGCAGTTCTTC.